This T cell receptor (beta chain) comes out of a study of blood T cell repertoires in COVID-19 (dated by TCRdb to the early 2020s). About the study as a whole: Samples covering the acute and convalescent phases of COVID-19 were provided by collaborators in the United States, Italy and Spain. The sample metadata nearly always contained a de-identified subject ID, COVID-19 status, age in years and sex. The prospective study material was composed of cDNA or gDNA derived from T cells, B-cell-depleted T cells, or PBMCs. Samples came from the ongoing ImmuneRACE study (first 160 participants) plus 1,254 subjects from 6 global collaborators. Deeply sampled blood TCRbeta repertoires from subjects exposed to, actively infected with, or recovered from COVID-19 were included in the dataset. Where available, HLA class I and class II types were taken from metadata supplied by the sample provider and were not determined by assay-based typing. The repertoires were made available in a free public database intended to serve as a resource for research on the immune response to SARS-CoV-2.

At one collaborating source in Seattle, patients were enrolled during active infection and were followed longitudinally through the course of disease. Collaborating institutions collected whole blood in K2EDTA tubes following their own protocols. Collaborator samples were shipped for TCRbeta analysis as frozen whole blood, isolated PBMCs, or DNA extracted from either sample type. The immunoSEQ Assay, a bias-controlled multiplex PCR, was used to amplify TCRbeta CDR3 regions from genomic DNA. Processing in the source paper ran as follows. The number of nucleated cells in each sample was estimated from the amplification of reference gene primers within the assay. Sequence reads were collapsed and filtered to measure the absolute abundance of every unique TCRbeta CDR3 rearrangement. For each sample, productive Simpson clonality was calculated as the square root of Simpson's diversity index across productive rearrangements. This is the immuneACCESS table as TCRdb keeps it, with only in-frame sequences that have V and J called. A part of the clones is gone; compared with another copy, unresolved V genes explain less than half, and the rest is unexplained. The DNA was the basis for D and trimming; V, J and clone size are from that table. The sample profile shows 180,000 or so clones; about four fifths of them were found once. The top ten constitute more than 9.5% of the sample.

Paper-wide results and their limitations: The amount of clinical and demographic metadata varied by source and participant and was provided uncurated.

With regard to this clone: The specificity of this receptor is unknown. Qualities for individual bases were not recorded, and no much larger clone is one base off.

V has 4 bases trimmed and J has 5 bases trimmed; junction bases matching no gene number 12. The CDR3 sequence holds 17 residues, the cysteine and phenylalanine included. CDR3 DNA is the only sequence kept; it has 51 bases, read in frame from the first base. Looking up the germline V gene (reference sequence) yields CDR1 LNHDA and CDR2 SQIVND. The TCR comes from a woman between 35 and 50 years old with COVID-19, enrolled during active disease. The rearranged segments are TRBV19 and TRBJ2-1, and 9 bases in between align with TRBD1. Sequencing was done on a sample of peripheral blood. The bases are TGTGCCAGTAGTAAAATTTCACAGGGGGCGCGGGACAATGAGCAGTTCTTC. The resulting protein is CASSKISQGARDNEQFF.